This TCR beta chain emerged from a study of blood T cell repertoires in COVID-19. Under the authors' procedure: The authors estimated nucleated cell counts from reference gene primer amplification. The assay was immunoSEQ multiplex PCR, and TCRdb's table has in-frame clones only and misses some. That table furnishes V, J and clone size, whereas the DNA furnished D and trimming. The sample comprises about 60,000 clones, 89% of which are singletons, and around 15% rests with the top ten. The sequence was collected from a woman between 55 and 75 years old with active COVID-19. Sequences were obtained from peripheral blood.

The CDR3 nucleotides read TGTGCCAGCAGCCAACGGGACAGGGGGCTCTACGAGCAGTACTTC. Protein product: CASSQRDRGLYEQYF. The chain couples TRBV4-2 to TRBJ2-7, with TRBD1 matching over 12 bases. V lost 2 bases and J lost 3; bases outside the gene matches: 2. This CDR3 spans 15 amino acids. Germline assignment: CDR1 LGHNA and CDR2 YNFKEQ.